The source of this TCR beta chain is a study of T-cell memory formation after mild COVID-19. Study details: TCR clusters mostly belonged to single donors. Findings of the study overall: Pre-infection memory harbored some responding clones, suggesting cross-reactive memory joined.

TCR alpha and TCR beta cDNA libraries carrying sample barcodes and UMIs came from 5'RACE with constant-segment primers. One entry per CDR3 protein results from TCRdb running MiXCR on the 5' RACE reads. The sample contains roughly 510,000 distinct CDR3 sequences, approximately 15% of which appear only once. V was trimmed by 7 bases and J by 2 bases, leaving 12 bases between them. CDR1 SGHTA and CDR2 FQGNSA come from the germline V gene. This CDR3 has 13 residues. About this clonotype itself: Its antigen remains unknown.

The sequencing input was PBMCs or a T cell subset sorted from them (not recorded which). This TCR was recovered from an adult woman who had mild COVID-19 (a few samples of this study predate the infection). Cell type and time point are not known. The chain uses TRBV7-2 and TRBJ2-7; tentative D call: TRBD1 (6 bases). CDR3 DNA sequence: TGTGCCAGCAACCGGGACATCACCTACGAGCAGTACTTC. This codes for CASNRDITYEQYF. Looking up the rest from reference TRBV7-2 and TRBJ2-7 gives the full variable domain: GAGVSQSPSNKVTEKGKDVELRCDPISGHTALYWYRQSLGQGLEFLIYFQGNSAPDKSGLPSDRFSAERTGGSVSTLTIQRTQQEDSAVYLCASNRDITYEQYFGPGTRLTVT.